A single sample is the source of the 19 T cell receptor beta chains below, sequenced in a study of CD8+CD57+ T cells in acquired aplastic anemia. Genomic DNA served as template for TCR beta VDJ and CDR3 profiling. TCRdb independently ran MiXCR on the reads; one entry per CDR3 protein. This sample yields around 170,000 distinct CDR3 sequences, of which approximately 51% are seen a single time; 2.5% to 4% belongs to the top ten. CD8+CD57+ cell expansion had been shown by flow cytometry in patients chosen for sequencing. Sequenced input: sorted CD4+, CD8+, or CD8+CD57+ T cells (not recorded which) from PBMCs. The receptors originated from a human donor with aplastic anemia.

This clonotype occurred many times. This sequence joins TRBV4-2 and TRBJ1-2; weak D call: TRBD1 (6 bases). Trimming removed 5 bases at V and 5 bases at J, with 24 bases between. CDR1 and CDR2 (germline): LGHNA, YNFKEQ. The CDR3 loop spans 17 amino acids. The CDR3 DNA sequence: TGTGCCAGCAGCATAACAGGGATTGGGGAGGGCGCATATGGCTACACCTTC. It codes for CASSITGIGEGAYGYTF.

The chain combines TRBV19 with TRBJ1-1, with 9 bases aligning to TRBD1. V shed 1 base and J 4 bases; nucleotides not matched to a gene: 1. Germline V gene sequence: CDR1 LNHDA, CDR2 SQIVND (reference sequence). This CDR3 is 14 amino acids long. In DNA, the CDR3 is TGTGCCAGTAGTATAGGACAGGGGGGCACTGAAGCTTTCTTT. Residues: CASSIGQGGTEAFF.

As DNA, the CDR3 is TGTGCCATCCGACCGGGACTAGCGGGAGGTACAGATACGCAGTATTTT. It codes for CAIRPGLAGGTDTQYF. J is TRBJ2-3 and V is TRBV10-3; TRBD2 matches at 15 bases. The junction had 6 bases not matched to a gene; V was cut back by 8 bases and J by 3 bases. This CDR3 has 16 amino acids. The V gene's germline CDR1 is ENHRY and CDR2 SYGVKD.

The rearrangement links TRBV15 to TRBJ2-7; D is unresolved. V was trimmed by 0 bases and J by 0 bases, leaving 3 bases between them. Per the germline V gene, CDR1 is LNHNV and CDR2 is YYDKDF (reference sequence). CDR3 length: 13 residues. CDR3 sequence reads: CATSRDGSYEQYF. CDR3 DNA sequence: TGTGCCACCAGCAGAGATGGCTCCTACGAGCAGTACTTC. Combining the CDR3 with reference TRBV15 and TRBJ2-7 gives the whole variable domain DAMVIQNPRYQVTQFGKPVTLSCSQTLNHNVMYWYQQKSSQAPKLLFHYYDKDFNNEADTPDNFQSRRPNTSFCFLDIRSPGLGDTAMYLCATSRDGSYEQYFGPGTRLTVT.

This clonotype was observed a single time. The chain is built from TRBV2 and TRBJ2-1; D may be TRBD2 (6 bases). Germline-derived CDR1 and CDR2 are SNHLY and FYNNEI. V dropped 6 bases and J dropped 5 bases, with 11 bases sitting between them. The CDR3 covers 13 residues. This chain's CDR3 is CASRREVNNEQFF. CDR3 sequence (DNA): TGTGCCAGCAGGAGGGAGGTTAACAATGAGCAGTTCTTC.

In its sample, this clonotype was seen many times. J is TRBJ1-5 and V is TRBV7-2; 7 nucleotides match TRBD1. Germline CDR1 and CDR2: SGHTA and FQGNSA. V shed 6 bases and J 3 bases; nucleotides not matched to a gene: 8. This CDR3 contains 15 residues. CDR3 region: CASRSGGLDNQPQHF. In DNA form, the CDR3 reads TGTGCCAGCAGGTCAGGGGGACTGGACAATCAGCCCCAGCATTTT.

This clonotype was observed at least ten times. The chain uses TRBV6-1 and TRBJ2-7; D not certain. The CDR3 loop spans 14 amino acids. Trimming cost V 10 bases and J 1 base, with 17 bases left between them. The germline V gene has CDR1 MNHNS and CDR2 SASEGT. CDR3 loop: CATRRRRESYEQYF. CDR3 DNA sequence: TGTGCCACCAGGAGACGCAGAGAGTCCTACGAGCAGTACTTC.

The genes are TRBV20-1 and TRBJ2-7; a possible D gene is TRBD1 (6 bases). Germline V gives CDR1 DFQATT, CDR2 SNEGSKA (reference sequence). Trimming stripped 7 bases from V and 4 bases from J, with 20 bases between. The CDR3 has 14 amino acids. In DNA form, the CDR3 reads TGCAGTGTTGTGACAGGCCGAGGAATGTACGAGCAGTACTTC. This gives the protein CSVVTGRGMYEQYF.

The rearrangement links TRBV6-1 to TRBJ1-4; perhaps TRBD1 as D (5 bases). Trimming shortened V by 2 bases and J by 10 bases, and 17 bases separated the two germline ends. Germline V gene sequence: CDR1 MNHNS, CDR2 SASEGT. The CDR3 is made up of 15 amino acids. The CDR3 is CASSEITGVGGKLFF. CDR3 nucleotide sequence: TGTGCCAGCAGTGAAATAACGGGGGTTGGTGGAAAACTGTTTTTT.

There are many counts of this clonotype. The chain has TRBV11-1 and TRBJ2-7, with a tentative D call TRBD2 (7 bases). From germline, CDR1 is SGHAT and CDR2 FQDESV (reference sequence). V gave up 5 bases and J gave up 1 base, with 15 bases separating them. The CDR3 spans 15 residues. The CDR3 DNA follows: TGTGCCAGCAGCAATTTCGGGGGGCCTTCCTACGAGCAGTACTTC. The encoded protein is CASSNFGGPSYEQYF. The full variable domain, rest sourced from reference TRBV11-1 and TRBJ2-7, is EAEVAQSPRYKITEKSQAVAFWCDPISGHATLYWYRQILGQGPELLVQFQDESVVDDSQLPKDRFSAERLKGVDSTLKIQPAELGDSAMYLCASSNFGGPSYEQYFGPGTRLTVT.

This clonotype was seen many times. V and J are TRBV5-1 and TRBJ2-3, with TRBD2 identical over 9 bases. Germline CDR1 reads SGHRS; CDR2 reads YFSETQ. Losses at the gene ends were 0 bases for V and 4 bases for J; bases not matched to a gene: 6. This CDR3 contains 16 residues. The CDR3: CASSLGVAGVSDTQYF. CDR3 sequence (DNA): TGCGCCAGCAGCTTGGGAGTAGCGGGGGTGTCAGATACGCAGTATTTT. Variable domain in full (rest from reference TRBV5-1 and TRBJ2-3): KAGVTQTPRYLIKTRGQQVTLSCSPISGHRSVSWYQQTPGQGLQFLFEYFSETQRNKGNFPGRFSGRQFSNSRSEMNVSTLELGDSALYLCASSLGVAGVSDTQYFGPGTRLTVL.

The sample holds many counts of this clonotype. V is TRBV10-3 and J is TRBJ2-2, with no clear D. Germline CDR1 and CDR2: ENHRY and SYGVKD. The V gene lost 10 bases and the J gene lost 6 bases, with 18 bases spanning the gap. The CDR3 sequence is 14 residues long. CDR3: CATRGGINAGELFF. In DNA form, the CDR3 reads TGTGCCACCCGTGGCGGTATTAACGCCGGGGAGCTGTTTTTT.

As regards this clonotype: A single base separates this from a much larger clone, so it may be a read error. The rearrangement joins TRBV12-3 or TRBV12-4 to TRBJ2-3; 7 positions agree with TRBD1. The CDR3 runs 13 residues. The CDR3 DNA reads TGTACCAGCAGGGGGACAGGCACAGATACGCAGTATTTT. It specifies CTSRGTGTDTQYF.

The table lists this clonotype with many counts. An end of the junction differs from the germline gene, which may be a read error. The chain links TRBV19 to TRBJ1-5, with 10 bases matching TRBD1. Looked up from germline, CDR1 is LNHDA and CDR2 is SQIVND (reference sequence). There are 17 residues in the CDR3. CDR3 DNA: TGTGCCAGTTTTCCGGGACAGGGGTTTCTCAGCAGTCAGCCCCAGCATTTT. Translated: CASFPGQGFLSSQPQHF.

This clonotype was counted at least ten times. V usage is TRBV4-3 and J usage is TRBJ2-3; perhaps TRBD1 as D (5 bases). The CDR3 runs to 16 residues. Germline assignment: CDR1 LGHNA and CDR2 YSLEER. V lost 1 base and J 4 bases, leaving 15 bases between the germline ends. The CDR3 sequence is CASSQGVLTAPDTQYF. The CDR3 DNA follows: TGCGCCAGCAGCCAAGGAGTCCTGACAGCCCCAGATACGCAGTATTTT.

This clonotype was seen more than once but under ten times. The chain couples TRBV6-1 to TRBJ2-1; 7 nucleotides agree with TRBD1. This CDR3 has 17 residues. The V and J ends lost 0 bases and 5 bases, in that order; junction bases with no gene match: 10. Looked up from germline, CDR1 is MNHNS and CDR2 is SASEGT. The CDR3 DNA follows: TGTGCCAGCAGTGAAGCAACGACAGGGCTGGGGCACAATGAGCAGTTCTTC. This sequence encodes CASSEATTGLGHNEQFF.

V and J are TRBV2 and TRBJ2-2, with D hard to call. V was clipped by 3 bases and J by 5 bases, with 7 bases between them. This CDR3 comprises 13 residues. Germline V gives CDR1 SNHLY, CDR2 FYNNEI. The CDR3 nucleotides read TGTGCCAGCAGTGACGGCTGGACCGGGGAGCTGTTTTTT. The encoded protein is CASSDGWTGELFF.

The chain joins TRBV27 to TRBJ2-7; D is undetermined. The germline V gene encodes CDR1 MNHEY and CDR2 SMNVEV (reference sequence). The CDR3 length is 13 residues. V gave up 3 bases and J gave up 3 bases, with 9 bases separating them. The CDR3 DNA sequence: TGTGCCAGCAGTTTTAACCGCGGCTACGAGCAGTACTTC. As protein: CASSFNRGYEQYF.

This clonotype showed up many times. The chain is built from TRBV5-5 and TRBJ1-6; 7 bases match TRBD1. Germline CDR1 SGHKS, CDR2 YYEKEE (reference sequence). The CDR3 has 15 residues. Germline trimming cut 2 bases from V and 7 bases from J; bases unmatched to any gene: 6. Written as DNA, the CDR3 is TGTGCCAGCAGCTTCGGACAGGAAAGAAATTCACCCCTCCACTTT. As protein: CASSFGQERNSPLHF.